This T cell receptor (beta chain) was profiled in a study of shared clonotypes between healthy human individuals. Study-level points and caveats: Exclusively blood specimens were collected; tissue repertoires likely differ. There were few donors, and this limited the genetic and exposure-history diversity represented.

Researchers sequenced unsorted PBMC DNA using ten immunoSEQ deep assay plates. Measured with immunoSEQ multiplex PCR; TCRdb has only the in-frame clones, and not every one. The sample has about 450,000 clones; roughly 78% are singletons. Of note for this clone: The antigen remains undetermined.

Trimming pared 9 bases from V and 4 bases from J, leaving 12 bases between. CDR3 length equals 13 residues. CDR1 and CDR2 (germline): MDHEN, SYDVKM. Genomic DNA for unsorted samples was obtained from 97 million or so PBMCs. This rearrangement joins TRBV28 to TRBJ2-2, with D perhaps matching TRBD2 (6 bases). This TCR was sampled from a woman in her forties in good health. Some clones in this sample may be carry-over from other donors' samples. The sequencing input was PBMCs. In DNA, the CDR3 is TGTGCCAGTTTAGGCGGGACCACCGGGGAGCTGTTTTTT. It encodes CASLGGTTGELFF.